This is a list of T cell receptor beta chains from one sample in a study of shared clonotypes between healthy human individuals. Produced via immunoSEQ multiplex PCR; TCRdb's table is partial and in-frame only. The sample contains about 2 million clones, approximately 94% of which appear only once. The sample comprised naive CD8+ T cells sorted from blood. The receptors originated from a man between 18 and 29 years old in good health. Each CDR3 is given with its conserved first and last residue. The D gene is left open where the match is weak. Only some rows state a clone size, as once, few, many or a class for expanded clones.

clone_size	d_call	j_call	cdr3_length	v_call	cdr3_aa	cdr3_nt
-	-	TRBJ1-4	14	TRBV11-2	CASSLGGRHEKLFF	TGTGCCAGCAGCTTAGGCGGACGTCATGAAAAACTGTTTTTT
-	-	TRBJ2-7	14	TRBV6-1	CASSERMTLGEQYF	TGTGCCAGCAGTGAACGGATGACATTGGGCGAGCAGTACTTC
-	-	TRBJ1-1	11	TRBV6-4	CASREGGQAFF	TGTGCCAGCAGAGAGGGAGGTCAAGCTTTCTTT
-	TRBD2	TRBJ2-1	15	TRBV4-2	CASSHSSGEDNEQFF	TGTGCCAGCAGCCATTCTAGCGGGGAGGACAATGAGCAGTTCTTC
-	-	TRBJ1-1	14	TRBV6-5	CASSLAVPNTEAFF	TGTGCCAGCTCCCTGGCGGTCCCGAACACTGAAGCTTTCTTT
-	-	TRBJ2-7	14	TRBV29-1	CSVGFQGSSYEQYF	TGCAGCGTTGGTTTCCAGGGAAGCTCCTACGAGCAGTACTTC
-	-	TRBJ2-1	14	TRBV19	CASSMATDLDEQFF	TGTGCCAGTAGTATGGCGACCGATTTGGATGAGCAGTTCTTC
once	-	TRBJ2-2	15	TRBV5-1	CASSQRDPRAGELFF	TGCGCCAGCAGCCAGAGGGACCCCCGGGCCGGGGAGCTGTTTTTT
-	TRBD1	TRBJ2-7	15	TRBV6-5	CASTQTGTGSLEQYF	TGTGCCAGCACCCAGACCGGGACAGGGAGTCTCGAGCAGTACTTC
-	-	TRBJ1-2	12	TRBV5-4	CASSLGTYGYTF	TGTGCCAGCAGCCTCGGAACCTATGGCTACACCTTC
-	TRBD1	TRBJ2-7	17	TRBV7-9	CASSSIRGQGAVHEQYF	TGTGCCAGCAGCTCGATTAGGGGACAGGGGGCGGTCCACGAGCAGTACTTC
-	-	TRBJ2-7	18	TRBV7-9	CASSLPPKGDKLSYEQYF	TGTGCCAGCAGCTTACCACCAAAAGGGGACAAACTCTCCTACGAGCAGTACTTC
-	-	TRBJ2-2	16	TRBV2	CASSEQGSPNTGELFF	TGTGCCAGCAGTGAACAGGGTTCCCCGAACACCGGGGAGCTGTTTTTT
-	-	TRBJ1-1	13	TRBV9	CASSVDVGTEAFF	TGTGCCAGCAGCGTAGATGTGGGCACTGAAGCTTTCTTT
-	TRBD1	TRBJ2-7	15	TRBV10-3	CAISDPDRVDYEQYF	TGTGCCATCAGTGACCCGGACAGGGTGGACTACGAGCAGTACTTC
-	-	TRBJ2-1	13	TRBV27	CASSSASYNEQFF	TGTGCCAGCAGTTCTGCGTCCTACAATGAGCAGTTCTTC
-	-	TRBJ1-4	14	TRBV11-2	CASSFPRENEKLFF	TGTGCCAGCAGCTTCCCTCGTGAGAATGAAAAACTGTTTTTT
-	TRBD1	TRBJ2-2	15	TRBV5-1	CASSFTGGSAGELFF	TGCGCCAGCAGCTTTACAGGGGGCAGCGCCGGGGAGCTGTTTTTT
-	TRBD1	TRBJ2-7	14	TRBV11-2	CASSYRGSTYEQYF	TGTGCCAGCAGCTACAGGGGCTCTACCTACGAGCAGTACTTC
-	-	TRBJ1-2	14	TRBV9	CASSQGGEVYGYTF	TGTGCCAGCAGTCAAGGCGGGGAAGTCTATGGCTACACCTTC
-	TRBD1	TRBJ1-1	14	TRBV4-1	CASSPGEGAIEAFF	TGCGCCAGCAGCCCGGGGGAGGGGGCGATTGAAGCTTTCTTT
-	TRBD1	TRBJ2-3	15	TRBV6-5	CASSPGTGGTDTQYF	TGTGCCAGCAGTCCTGGGACAGGGGGCACAGATACGCAGTATTTT
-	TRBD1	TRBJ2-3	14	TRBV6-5	CASSLTGVTDTQYF	TGTGCCAGCAGTTTGACAGGGGTAACAGATACGCAGTATTTT
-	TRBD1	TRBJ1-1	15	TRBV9	CASSSPGTGNTEAFF	TGTGCCAGCAGTTCGCCCGGGACAGGCAACACTGAAGCTTTCTTT
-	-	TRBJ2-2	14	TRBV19	CATRQEENTGELFF	TGTGCCACCCGACAGGAAGAAAACACCGGGGAGCTGTTTTTT
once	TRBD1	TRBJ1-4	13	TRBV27	CASRGDRDEKLFF	TGTGCCAGCAGAGGGGACAGGGATGAAAAACTGTTTTTT
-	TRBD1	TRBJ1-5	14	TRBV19	CASSKGDRGQPQHF	TGTGCCAGTAGTAAAGGTGACAGGGGCCAGCCCCAGCATTTT
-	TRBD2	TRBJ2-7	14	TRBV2	CASSEPSGSYEQYF	TGTGCCAGCAGTGAACCTAGCGGGAGCTACGAGCAGTACTTC
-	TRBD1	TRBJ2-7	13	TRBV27	CASSPTGVHEQYF	TGTGCCAGCAGTCCCACAGGGGTCCACGAGCAGTACTTC
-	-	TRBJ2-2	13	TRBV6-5	CASSSGNTGELFF	TGTGCCAGCAGTTCGGGGAACACCGGGGAGCTGTTTTTT
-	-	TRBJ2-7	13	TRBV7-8	CASSLGGVREQYF	TGTGCCAGCAGCTTAGGGGGGGTTCGCGAGCAGTACTTC
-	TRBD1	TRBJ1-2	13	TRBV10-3	CAIRNETGGGYTF	TGTGCCATCAGAAATGAGACAGGGGGTGGCTACACCTTC
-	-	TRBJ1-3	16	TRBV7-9	CASSFPGGDSGNTIYF	TGTGCCAGCAGCTTTCCCGGCGGGGACTCTGGAAACACCATATATTTT
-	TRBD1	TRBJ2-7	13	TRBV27	CASSLSGDRPQYF	TGTGCCAGCAGTTTATCGGGGGACAGACCGCAGTACTTC
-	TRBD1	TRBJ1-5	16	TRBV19	CASSIAGGGWGQPQHF	TGTGCCAGTAGTATAGCAGGGGGCGGTTGGGGTCAGCCCCAGCATTTT
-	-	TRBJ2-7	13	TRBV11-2	CASSLVVGGEQYF	TGTGCCAGCAGCTTAGTGGTCGGGGGCGAGCAGTACTTC
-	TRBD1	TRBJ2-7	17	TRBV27	CASSLLGTRDRAREQYF	TGTGCCAGCAGTTTACTTGGGACCCGGGACAGGGCCAGGGAGCAGTACTTC
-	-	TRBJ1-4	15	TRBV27	CASSLDSATNEKLFF	TGTGCCAGCAGTTTGGACTCTGCAACTAATGAAAAACTGTTTTTT
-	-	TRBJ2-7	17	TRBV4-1	CASSYDSARGGPNEQYF	TGCGCCAGCAGCTACGACTCCGCCCGAGGAGGACCTAACGAGCAGTACTTC
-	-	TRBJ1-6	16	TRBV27	CASSLGAGTYNSPLHF	TGTGCCAGCAGTTTGGGGGCCGGGACCTATAATTCACCCCTCCACTTT
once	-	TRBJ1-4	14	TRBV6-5	CASSPKSTVQKLFF	TGTGCCAGCAGCCCTAAAAGTACAGTACAAAAACTGTTTTTT
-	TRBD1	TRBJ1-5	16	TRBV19	CASSPWEQGLGQPQHF	TGTGCCAGTAGTCCCTGGGAACAGGGGCTCGGTCAGCCCCAGCATTTT
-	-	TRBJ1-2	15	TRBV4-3	CASSPGPGTGYGYTF	TGCGCCAGCAGCCCGGGCCCCGGGACGGGATATGGCTACACCTTC
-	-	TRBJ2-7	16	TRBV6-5	CASSYSGGTMTYEQYF	TGTGCCAGCAGTTACTCGGGAGGCACCATGACCTACGAGCAGTACTTC
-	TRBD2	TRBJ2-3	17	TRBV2	CASKWTSGGGGGDTQYF	TGTGCCAGCAAGTGGACTAGCGGGGGAGGAGGTGGAGATACGCAGTATTTT
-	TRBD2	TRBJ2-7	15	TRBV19	CASSIDLAGSYEQYF	TGTGCCAGTAGTATAGATCTAGCGGGGTCCTACGAGCAGTACTTC
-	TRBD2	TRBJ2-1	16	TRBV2	CASRWTSGSSYNEQFF	TGTGCCAGCAGGTGGACTAGCGGGAGCTCCTACAATGAGCAGTTCTTC
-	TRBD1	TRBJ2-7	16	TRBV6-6	CASSNLDRDSRYEQYF	TGTGCCAGCAGTAATCTAGACAGGGATAGCAGGTACGAGCAGTACTTC
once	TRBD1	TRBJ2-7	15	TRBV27	CASSNDRDRAYEQYF	TGTGCCAGCAGTAACGACCGGGACAGGGCCTACGAGCAGTACTTC
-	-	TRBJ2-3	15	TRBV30	CAWSDRELSTDTQYF	TGTGCCTGGAGTGACCGGGAGTTGAGCACAGATACGCAGTATTTT
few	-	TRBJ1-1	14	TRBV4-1	CASSLLKGNTEAFF	TGCGCCAGCAGCCTCCTAAAAGGGAACACTGAAGCTTTCTTT
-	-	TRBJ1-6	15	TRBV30	CAWSVGGHDNSPLHF	TGTGCCTGGAGTGTAGGGGGGCATGATAATTCACCCCTCCACTTT
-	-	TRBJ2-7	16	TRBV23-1	CASSLSPGPNYYEQYF	TGCGCCAGCAGCCTATCCCCGGGACCCAATTACTACGAGCAGTACTTC
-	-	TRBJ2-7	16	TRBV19	CASSTQTGADGYEQYF	TGTGCCAGTAGTACCCAGACAGGAGCGGATGGATACGAGCAGTACTTC
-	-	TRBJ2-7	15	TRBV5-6	CASSGTGADTYEQYF	TGTGCCAGCAGCGGGACTGGGGCTGACACCTACGAGCAGTACTTC
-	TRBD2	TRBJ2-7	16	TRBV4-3	CASSLSSGTIATEQYF	TGCGCCAGCAGCCTTTCATCCGGGACTATCGCAACCGAGCAGTACTTC
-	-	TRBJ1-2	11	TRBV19	CASRQGRGYTF	TGTGCCAGTAGGCAGGGACGTGGCTACACCTTC
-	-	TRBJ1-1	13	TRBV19	CASRITGWTEAFF	TGTGCCAGTAGGATTACAGGGTGGACTGAAGCTTTCTTT
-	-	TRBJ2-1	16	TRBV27	CASSLDHAGAANEQFF	TGTGCCAGCAGTCTAGATCATGCGGGGGCGGCCAATGAGCAGTTCTTC